This TCR beta chain was sequenced during a study of tumor-infiltrating lymphocytes in primary liver carcinoma. On the study more broadly: The cohort included men and women aged 30 to 69 years. Findings of the study overall: Tumors and blood were compared for top-250-clone fraction, and tumors had the significantly higher value (p = 0.039).

The source material, about 20-30 mg of unsorted bulk tissue, was used to co-extract RNA and DNA. Resection treated the patients' primary liver carcinoma. Donors were untreated and chronically infected with HBV. With 500 to 650 ng total RNA as template and a constant-region primer, TCR beta cDNA was made. Three nested multiplex PCR rounds, a slightly modified ARM-PCR, produced the libraries for TCR beta. It was with TRBV1-TRBV30 forward primers and a C-beta reverse primer that the first two PCR rounds were run, at roughly 11 cycles each. Using its own MiXCR run on the multiplex PCR reads, TCRdb lists one record per CDR3 protein. The data hold roughly 80,000 distinct CDR3 sequences, with roughly 71% observed a single time. V was trimmed by 8 bases and J by 1 base, leaving 24 bases between them. Per the germline V gene, CDR1 is MNHNY and CDR2 is SVGAGI (reference sequence). The CDR3 totals 19 residues.

A remark on this clonotype: The antigen remains unidentified.

V gene TRBV6-6 combines with J gene TRBJ2-6; D tentatively fits TRBD1 or TRBD2 (5 bases each). Sequencing was performed on tumor-adjacent normal liver tissue. The sequence derives from a man aged 35 to 55 with primary liver carcinoma and hepatitis B virus infection. Here the CDR3 reads CASGYTTGTGWSGANVLTF. The CDR3 DNA follows: TGTGCCAGCGGATACACTACCGGGACGGGCTGGTCTGGGGCCAACGTCCTGACTTTC.